This entry lists 16 T cell receptor beta chains sequenced from one sample in a study of cytomegalovirus exposure and HLA in healthy donors. Profiling relied on immunoSEQ multiplex PCR, and the TCRdb table lists in-frame clones only, not all of them. The sample contains tens of thousands of clones, 90% to 95% of which appear only once. Specimen: PBMCs. The receptors shown here come from a man younger than 35 in good health and CMV-seropositive.

The chain is built from TRBV4-1 and TRBJ2-5, with 12 bases fitting TRBD1. The CDR3 covers 21 residues. The V segment lost 4 bases and the J segment 4 bases; nucleotides outside the gene matches: 22. Germline CDR1 is MGHRA and CDR2 is YSYEKL. CDR3 in amino acids: CASSRKPGPGQGANARETQYF. CDR3 in DNA: TGCGCCAGCAGCCGCAAACCTGGACCGGGACAGGGGGCAAATGCGCGAGAGACCCAGTACTTC.

The V gene is TRBV2, the J gene TRBJ2-2; 13 bases align to TRBD2. Trimming took 5 bases from V and 7 from J; bases not matched to a gene: 4. This CDR3 spans 15 amino acids. Germline lookup yields CDR1 SNHLY and CDR2 FYNNEI. CDR3 coding DNA: TGTGCCAGCAGTTTTGGACTAGCGGGAGTCGGGGAGCTGTTTTTT. Translated, it gives CASSFGLAGVGELFF. The full variable domain, completed using reference TRBV2 and TRBJ2-2, is EPEVTQTPSHQVTQMGQEVILRCVPISNHLYFYWYRQILGQKVEFLVSFYNNEISEKSEIFDDQFSVERPDGSNFTLKIRSTKLEDSAMYFCASSFGLAGVGELFFGEGSRLTVL.

This sequence joins TRBV7-2 and TRBJ2-1; 7 positions match TRBD2. CDR1 and CDR2 from the germline V gene are SGHTA and FQGNSA. The CDR3 totals 13 residues. J was trimmed by 2 bases and V by 6 bases; bases with no gene match: 1. CDR3 protein: CASRLATYNEQFF. CDR3 coding DNA: TGTGCCAGCAGACTAGCGACCTACAATGAGCAGTTCTTC.

The rearrangement links TRBV6-1 to TRBJ1-5; D is uncertain. The germline V gene has CDR1 MNHNS and CDR2 SASEGT. This CDR3 is built from 13 residues. V lost 1 base and J 4 bases, leaving 5 bases between the germline ends. The CDR3 DNA is TGTGCCAGCAGTGAAGGGACTAATCAGCCCCAGCATTTT. This translates into CASSEGTNQPQHF.

The chain is built from TRBV6-5 and TRBJ1-2; possibly TRBD1 for D (5 bases). From germline, CDR1 is MNHEY and CDR2 SVGAGI. The CDR3 runs to 15 residues. Trimming took 2 bases from V and 4 from J, leaving 14 bases between them. For the CDR3, the DNA is TGTGCCAGCAGTTACGGCGCAGGGTCGAGCTATGGCTACACCTTC. Amino acids: CASSYGAGSSYGYTF.

The chain joins TRBV6-5 to TRBJ1-1; D gene uncertain. V was cut by 6 bases and J by 6 bases, with 17 bases left in between. This CDR3 region has 14 residues. Germline CDR1 is MNHEY and CDR2 is SVGAGI. The CDR3 nucleotides read TGTGCCAGCAGCCACGATCGGGTTAGGTCTGAAGCTTTCTTT. Encoded protein: CASSHDRVRSEAFF.

As DNA, the CDR3 is TGTGCCAGCAGCGTAGGTGGGCAGGGGGCGCACGAGCAGTACTTC. Translation gives CASSVGGQGAHEQYF. The genes are TRBV9 and TRBJ2-7; 8 bases agree with TRBD1. J was trimmed by 5 bases and V by 0 bases; bases with no gene match: 7. Per germline, CDR1 SGDLS and CDR2 YYNGEE. The CDR3 has 15 amino acids.

This clone showed up just a few times. The rearrangement uses TRBV10-3 and TRBJ2-1; the match to TRBD2 covers 8 bases. The CDR3 covers 13 residues. Trimming removed 7 bases from V and 4 bases from J; junction bases left unmatched: 3. Germline-derived CDR1 and CDR2 are ENHRY and SYGVKD. CDR3 coding DNA: TGTGCCATCACGGCTAGCGGGTACAATGAGCAGTTCTTC. It yields the protein CAITASGYNEQFF.

The V gene is TRBV19, the J gene TRBJ2-1; D possibly corresponds to TRBD1 (5 bases). V was pared by 7 bases and J by 6 bases, with 13 bases between. The germline CDR1 and CDR2 sequences are LNHDA and SQIVND (reference sequence). There are 13 residues in the CDR3. The CDR3: CASTRRRGNEQFF. DNA for the CDR3: TGTGCCAGTACCCGCCGTAGGGGCAATGAGCAGTTCTTC.

The chain couples TRBV29-1 to TRBJ2-7, with D uncertain. The CDR3 totals 12 residues. V shed 4 bases and J shed 3 bases, with 10 bases lying between them. CDR1 is SQVTM and CDR2 is ANQGSEA in the germline V gene. In DNA, the CDR3 is TGCAGCGTTGCGGGTACAAGCTACGAGCAGTACTTC. Translated: CSVAGTSYEQYF.

The rearrangement links TRBV5-5 to TRBJ2-7; tentatively, D is TRBD1 (6 bases). Germline CDR1 SGHKS, CDR2 YYEKEE (reference sequence). Trimming shortened V by 2 bases and J by 3 bases, and 12 bases separated the two germline ends. The CDR3 contains 14 residues. The CDR3 region has the DNA TGTGCCAGCAGCTTAAGACAGGAGGTCTACGAGCAGTACTTC. Its protein is CASSLRQEVYEQYF. Complete variable domain (other parts from reference TRBV5-5 and TRBJ2-7): DAGVTQSPTHLIKTRGQQVTLRCSPISGHKSVSWYQQVLGQGPQFIFQYYEKEERGRGNFPDRFSARQFPNYSSELNVNALLLGDSALYLCASSLRQEVYEQYFGPGTRLTVT.

V usage is TRBV27 and J usage is TRBJ2-3, with TRBD2 as a possible D gene (6 bases). V lost 5 bases to trimming and J lost 2 bases, with 14 bases between them. The CDR3 covers 15 residues. The germline gives CDR1 MNHEY, CDR2 SMNVEV (reference sequence). Written as DNA, the CDR3 is TGTGCCAGCAGTCCAAGTCCGGGACTCACAGATACGCAGTATTTT. Translation: CASSPSPGLTDTQYF.

This rearrangement joins TRBV27 to TRBJ2-7, with D tentatively TRBD1 (5 bases). There are 14 residues in the CDR3. Trimming removed 6 bases at V and 3 bases at J, with 15 bases between. Germline V lookup: CDR1 MNHEY, CDR2 SMNVEV (reference sequence). CDR3 protein: CASRPLQADYEQYF. CDR3 DNA: TGTGCCAGCAGACCCCTACAGGCGGACTACGAGCAGTACTTC.

The genes are TRBV5-1 and TRBJ2-7; weak D call: TRBD2 (5 bases). Trimming removed 0 bases from V and 2 bases from J, with 9 bases in between. The CDR3 loop spans 14 amino acids. Per the germline V gene, CDR1 is SGHRS and CDR2 is YFSETQ. The CDR3 reads CASSLARDAYEQYF. The CDR3 nucleotides are TGCGCCAGCAGCTTGGCCCGGGATGCCTACGAGCAGTACTTC.

The V and J genes are TRBV27 and TRBJ2-2; D is unclear. The germline CDR1 and CDR2 sequences are MNHEY and SMNVEV (reference sequence). CDR3 length equals 11 residues. Deletions cut 4 bases from V and 8 bases from J, with 5 bases between. In DNA form, the CDR3 reads TGTGCCAGCAGTTCTACGGGGGAGCTGTTTTTT. This encodes CASSSTGELFF.

The chain combines TRBV28 with TRBJ2-3; the match to TRBD1 covers 10 bases. The V segment lost 3 bases and the J segment 5 bases; nucleotides outside the gene matches: 5. The germline CDR1 and CDR2 sequences are MDHEN and SYDVKM. CDR3 length: 15 amino acids. CDR3 residues: CASSLGGQGKDTQYF. The DNA for the CDR3 is TGTGCCAGCAGTTTGGGGGGACAGGGGAAAGATACGCAGTATTTT.